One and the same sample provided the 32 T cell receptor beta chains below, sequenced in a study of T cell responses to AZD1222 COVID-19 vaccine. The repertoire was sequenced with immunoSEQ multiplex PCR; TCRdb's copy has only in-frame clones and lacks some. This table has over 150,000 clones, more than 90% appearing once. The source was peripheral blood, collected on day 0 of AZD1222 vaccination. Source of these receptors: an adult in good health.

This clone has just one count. The CDR3 here is CASSQDPGGTKTQYF. CDR3 DNA: TGTGCCAGCAGCCAAGATCCAGGAGGAACAAAGACCCAGTACTTC. The chain links TRBV3-1 (or the pseudogene TRBV3-2) to TRBJ2-5, with D perhaps TRBD2 (5 bases). This CDR3 has 15 residues. With 0 bases removed from V and 6 bases from J, the gap between germline ends came to 14 bases. From germline, CDR1 is LGHDT and CDR2 YNNKEL (reference sequence).

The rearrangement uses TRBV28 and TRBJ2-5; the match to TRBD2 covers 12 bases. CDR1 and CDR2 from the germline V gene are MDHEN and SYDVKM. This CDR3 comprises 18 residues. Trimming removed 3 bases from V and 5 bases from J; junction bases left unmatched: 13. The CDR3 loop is CASSFPLAGGPIGETQYF. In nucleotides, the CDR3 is TGTGCCAGCAGTTTCCCTCTAGCGGGGGGGCCCATTGGGGAGACCCAGTACTTC. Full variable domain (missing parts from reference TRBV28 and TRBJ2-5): DVKVTQSSRYLVKRTGEKVFLECVQDMDHENMFWYRQDPGLGLRLIYFSYDVKMKEKGDIPEGYSVSREKKERFSLILESASTNQTSMYLCASSFPLAGGPIGETQYFGPGTRLLVL.

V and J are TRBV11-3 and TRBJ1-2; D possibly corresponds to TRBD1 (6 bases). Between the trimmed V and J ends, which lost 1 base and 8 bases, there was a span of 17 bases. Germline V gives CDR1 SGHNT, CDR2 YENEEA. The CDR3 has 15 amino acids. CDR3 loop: CASSLGLQGWGGYTF. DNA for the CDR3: TGTGCCAGCAGCTTAGGATTACAGGGTTGGGGCGGCTACACCTTC.

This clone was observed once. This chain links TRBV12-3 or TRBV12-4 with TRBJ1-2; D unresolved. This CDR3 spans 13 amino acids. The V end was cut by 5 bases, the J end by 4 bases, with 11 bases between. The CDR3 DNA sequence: TGTGCCAGCAGTCGCCGGGCCTTCTATGGCTACACCTTC. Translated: CASSRRAFYGYTF.

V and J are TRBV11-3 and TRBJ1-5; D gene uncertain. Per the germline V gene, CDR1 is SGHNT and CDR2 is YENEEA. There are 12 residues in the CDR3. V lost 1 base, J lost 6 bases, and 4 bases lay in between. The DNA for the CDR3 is TGTGCCAGCAGCTTAGCAGGTCAGCCCCAGCATTTT. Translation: CASSLAGQPQHF.

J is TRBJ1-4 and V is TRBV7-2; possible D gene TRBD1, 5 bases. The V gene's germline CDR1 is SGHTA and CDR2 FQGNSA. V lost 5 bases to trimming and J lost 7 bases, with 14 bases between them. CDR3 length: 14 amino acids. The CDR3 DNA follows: TGTGCCAGCAGCCCCTATTGGGGGGGTGAAAAACTGTTTTTT. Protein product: CASSPYWGGEKLFF.

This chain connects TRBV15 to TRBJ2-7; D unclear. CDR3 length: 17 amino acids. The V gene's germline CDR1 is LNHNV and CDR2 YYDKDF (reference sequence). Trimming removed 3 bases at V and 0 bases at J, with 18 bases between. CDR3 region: CATSSIIGSLNSYEQYF. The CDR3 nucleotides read TGTGCCACCAGCAGTATTATCGGCAGCTTGAACTCCTACGAGCAGTACTTC.

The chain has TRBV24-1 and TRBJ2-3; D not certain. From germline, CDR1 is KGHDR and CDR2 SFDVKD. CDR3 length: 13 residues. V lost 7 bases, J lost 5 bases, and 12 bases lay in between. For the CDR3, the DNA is TGTGCCACCAGCCGGATCATGGGAGATACGCAGTATTTT. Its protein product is CATSRIMGDTQYF.

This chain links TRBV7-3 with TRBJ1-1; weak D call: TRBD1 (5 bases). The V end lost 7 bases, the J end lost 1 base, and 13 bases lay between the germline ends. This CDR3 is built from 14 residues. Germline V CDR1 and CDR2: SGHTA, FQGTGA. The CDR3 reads CASNTRVENTEAFF. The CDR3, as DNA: TGTGCCAGCAACACCAGGGTAGAGAACACTGAAGCTTTCTTT. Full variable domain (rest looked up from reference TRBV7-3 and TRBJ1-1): GAGVSQTPSNKVTEKGKYVELRCDPISGHTALYWYRQSLGQGPEFLIYFQGTGAADDSGLPNDRFFAVRPEGSVSTLKIQRTERGDSAVYLCASNTRVENTEAFFGQGTRLTVV.

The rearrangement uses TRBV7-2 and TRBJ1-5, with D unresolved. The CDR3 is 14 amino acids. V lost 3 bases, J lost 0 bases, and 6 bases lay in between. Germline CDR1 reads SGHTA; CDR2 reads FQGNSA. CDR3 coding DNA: TGTGCCAGCAGCTTTTACAGTAGCAATCAGCCCCAGCATTTT. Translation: CASSFYSSNQPQHF.

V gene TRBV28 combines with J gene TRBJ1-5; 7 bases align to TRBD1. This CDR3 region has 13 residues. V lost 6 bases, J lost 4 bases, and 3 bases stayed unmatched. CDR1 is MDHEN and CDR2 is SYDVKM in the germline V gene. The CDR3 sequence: CASSQQGNQPQHF. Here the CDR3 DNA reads TGTGCCAGCAGCCAACAGGGGAATCAGCCCCAGCATTTT.

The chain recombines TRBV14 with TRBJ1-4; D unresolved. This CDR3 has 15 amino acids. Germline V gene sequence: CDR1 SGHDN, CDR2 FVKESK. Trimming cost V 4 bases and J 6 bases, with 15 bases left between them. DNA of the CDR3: TGTGCCAGCAGCCGTAATTTTGGAACAGATGAAAAACTGTTTTTT. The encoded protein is CASSRNFGTDEKLFF.

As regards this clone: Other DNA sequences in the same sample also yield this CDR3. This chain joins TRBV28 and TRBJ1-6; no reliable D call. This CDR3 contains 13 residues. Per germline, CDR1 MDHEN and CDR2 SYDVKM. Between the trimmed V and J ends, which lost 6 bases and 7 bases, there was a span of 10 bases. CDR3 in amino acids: CASSLKDNSPLHF. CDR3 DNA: TGTGCCAGCAGCCTAAAGGACAATTCACCCCTCCACTTT.

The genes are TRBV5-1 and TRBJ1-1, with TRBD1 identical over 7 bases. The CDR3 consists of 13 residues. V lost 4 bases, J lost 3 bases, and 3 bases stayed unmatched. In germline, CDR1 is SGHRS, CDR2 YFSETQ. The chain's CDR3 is CASSLGQDTEAFF. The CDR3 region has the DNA TGCGCCAGCAGCCTAGGACAGGACACTGAAGCTTTCTTT.

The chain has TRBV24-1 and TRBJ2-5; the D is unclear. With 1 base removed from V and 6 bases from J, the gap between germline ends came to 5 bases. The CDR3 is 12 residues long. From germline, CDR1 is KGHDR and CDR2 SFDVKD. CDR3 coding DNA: TGTGCCACCAGTGATTTAAGGCAGACCCAGTACTTC. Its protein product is CATSDLRQTQYF.

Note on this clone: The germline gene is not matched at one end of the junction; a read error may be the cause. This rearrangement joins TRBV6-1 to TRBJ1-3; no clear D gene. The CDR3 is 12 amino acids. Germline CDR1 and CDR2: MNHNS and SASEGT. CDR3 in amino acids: CASTEFGNTIYF. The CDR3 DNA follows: TGTGCCAGCACTGAATTCGGAAACACCATATATTTT.

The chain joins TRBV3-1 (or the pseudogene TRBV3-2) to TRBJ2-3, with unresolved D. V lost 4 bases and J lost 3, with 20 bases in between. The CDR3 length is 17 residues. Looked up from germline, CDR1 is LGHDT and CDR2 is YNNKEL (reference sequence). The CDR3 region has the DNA TGTGCCAGCAGCCCCCTGGGGAAGGGTGTGGCTACAGATACGCAGTATTTT. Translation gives CASSPLGKGVATDTQYF.

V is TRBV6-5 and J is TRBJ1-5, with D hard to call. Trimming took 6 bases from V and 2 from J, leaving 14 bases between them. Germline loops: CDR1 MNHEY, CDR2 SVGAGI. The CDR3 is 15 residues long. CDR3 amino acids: CASSMTSNGNQPQHF. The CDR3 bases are TGTGCCAGCAGCATGACCTCAAACGGCAATCAGCCCCAGCATTTT.

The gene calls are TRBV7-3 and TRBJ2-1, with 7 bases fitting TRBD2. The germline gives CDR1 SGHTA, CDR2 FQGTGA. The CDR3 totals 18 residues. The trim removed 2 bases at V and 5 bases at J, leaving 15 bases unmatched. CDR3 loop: CASSLYPSSAGVNNEQFF. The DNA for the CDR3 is TGTGCCAGCAGCTTATACCCCTCCTCCGCGGGAGTCAACAATGAGCAGTTCTTC.

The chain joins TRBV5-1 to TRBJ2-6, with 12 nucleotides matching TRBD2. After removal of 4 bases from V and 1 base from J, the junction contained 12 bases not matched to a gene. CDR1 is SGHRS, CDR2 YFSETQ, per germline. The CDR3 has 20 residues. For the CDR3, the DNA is TGCGCCAGCAGCGTCTTTGGTCTAGCGGGAGGGCGGTCTGGGGCCAACGTCCTGACTTTC. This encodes CASSVFGLAGGRSGANVLTF.

The CDR3 region has the DNA TGTGCCAGCAGCTTTCGGGACACCTATAATTCACCCCTCCACTTT. It yields the protein CASSFRDTYNSPLHF. The genes are TRBV7-8 and TRBJ1-6; possibly TRBD1 for D (6 bases). The length of the CDR3 is 15 residues. The germline V and J ends were trimmed by 3 bases and 2 bases, with 8 bases remaining between them. In germline, CDR1 is SGHVS, CDR2 FQNEAQ. Combining the CDR3 with reference TRBV7-8 and TRBJ1-6 gives the whole variable domain GAGVSQSPRYKVAKRGQDVALRCDPISGHVSLFWYQQALGQGPEFLTYFQNEAQLDKSGLPSDRFFAERPEGSVSTLKIQRTQQEDSAVYLCASSFRDTYNSPLHFGNGTRLTVT.

The DNA for the CDR3 is TGTGCCTGGAGTAGGACCGCCAAAGCTTTCTTT. Translated, it gives CAWSRTAKAFF. The genes are TRBV30 and TRBJ1-1, with D uncertain. CDR1 GTSNPN and CDR2 SVGIG come from the germline V gene (reference sequence). V shed 2 bases and J shed 9 bases, with 10 bases lying between them. The CDR3 runs to 11 residues.

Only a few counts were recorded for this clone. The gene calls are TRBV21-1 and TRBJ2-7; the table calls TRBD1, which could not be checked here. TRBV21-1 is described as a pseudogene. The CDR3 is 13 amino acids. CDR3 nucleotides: TGTGCCAGCGGAGACAGGAGCTCCTACGAGCAGTACTTC. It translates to CASGDRSSYEQYF.

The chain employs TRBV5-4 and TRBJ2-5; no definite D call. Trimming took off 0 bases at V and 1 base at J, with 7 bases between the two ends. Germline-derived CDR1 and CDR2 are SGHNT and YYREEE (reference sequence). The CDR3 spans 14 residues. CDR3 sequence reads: CASSLGSSQETQYF. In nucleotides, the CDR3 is TGTGCCAGCAGCTTGGGATCAAGCCAAGAGACCCAGTACTTC.

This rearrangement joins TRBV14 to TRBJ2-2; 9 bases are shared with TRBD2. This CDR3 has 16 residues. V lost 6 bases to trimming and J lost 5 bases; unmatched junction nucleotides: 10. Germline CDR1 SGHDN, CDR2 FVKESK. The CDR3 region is CASRLTSGYRTGELFF. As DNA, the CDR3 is TGTGCCAGCAGACTTACTAGCGGGTATAGAACCGGGGAGCTGTTTTTT.

DNA of the CDR3: TGTGCCAGCAGTTCCGGGACTTCCAGGGGGGGGGCCCAGTACTTC. Amino acid sequence: CASSSGTSRGGAQYF. The chain carries TRBV11-3 and TRBJ2-5; D possibly matches TRBD1 or TRBD2 (7 bases each). CDR3 length: 15 residues. V gave up 6 bases and J gave up 9 bases, with 23 bases separating them. Germline CDR1 SGHNT, CDR2 YENEEA. Variable domain in full (rest from reference TRBV11-3 and TRBJ2-5): EAGVVQSPRYKIIEKKQPVAFWCNPISGHNTLYWYLQNLGQGPELLIRYENEEAVDDSQLPKDRFSAERLKGVDSTLKIQPAELGDSAVYLCASSSGTSRGGAQYFGPGTRLLVL.

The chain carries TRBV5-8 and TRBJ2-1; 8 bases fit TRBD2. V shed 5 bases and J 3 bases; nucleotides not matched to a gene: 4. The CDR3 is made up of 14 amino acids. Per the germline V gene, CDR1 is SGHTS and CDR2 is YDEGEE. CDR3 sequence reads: CASSRGLVYNEQFF. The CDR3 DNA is TGTGCCAGCAGTAGGGGACTAGTCTACAATGAGCAGTTCTTC.

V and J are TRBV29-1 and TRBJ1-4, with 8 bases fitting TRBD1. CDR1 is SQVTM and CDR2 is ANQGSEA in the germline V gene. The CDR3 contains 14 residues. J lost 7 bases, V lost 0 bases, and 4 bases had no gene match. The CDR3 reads CSVEDGQGGEKLFF. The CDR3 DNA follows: TGCAGCGTTGAAGATGGACAGGGCGGTGAAAAACTGTTTTTT.

CDR3 residues: CASSEISGANVLTF. The CDR3 region has the DNA TGTGCCAGCAGTGAAATCTCTGGGGCCAACGTCCTGACTTTC. The V and J genes are TRBV6-1 and TRBJ2-6, with unresolved D. With 2 bases removed from V and 0 bases from J, the gap between germline ends came to 2 bases. The CDR3 sequence is 14 residues long. Germline CDR1 reads MNHNS; CDR2 reads SASEGT.

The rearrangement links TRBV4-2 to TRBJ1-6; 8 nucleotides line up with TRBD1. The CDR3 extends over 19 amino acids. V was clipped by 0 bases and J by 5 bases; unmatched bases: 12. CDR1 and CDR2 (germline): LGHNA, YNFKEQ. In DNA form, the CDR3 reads TGTGCCAGCAGCCAAGATCTCGCCTCCGGGACAGGAAATAATTCACCCCTCCACTTT. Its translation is CASSQDLASGTGNNSPLHF.

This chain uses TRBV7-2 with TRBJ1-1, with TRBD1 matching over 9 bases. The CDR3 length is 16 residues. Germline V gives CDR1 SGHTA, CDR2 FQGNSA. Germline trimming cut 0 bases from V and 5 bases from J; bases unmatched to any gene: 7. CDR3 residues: CASSLAGTGFFTEAFF. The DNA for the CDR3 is TGTGCCAGCAGCTTAGCCGGGACAGGGTTCTTTACTGAAGCTTTCTTT.

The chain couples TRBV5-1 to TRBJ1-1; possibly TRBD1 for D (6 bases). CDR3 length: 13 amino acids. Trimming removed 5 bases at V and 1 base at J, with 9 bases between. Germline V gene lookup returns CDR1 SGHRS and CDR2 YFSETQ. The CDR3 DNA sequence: TGCGCCAGCAGGGTAGGGGGGAACACTGAAGCTTTCTTT. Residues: CASRVGGNTEAFF.